A selection of T cell receptor beta chains follows, all from one sample in a study of regulatory T cells in long-lasting Graves disease. TCRdb re-called the multiplex PCR reads through MiXCR, storing one row per CDR3 protein. The sample lists hundreds of thousands of distinct CDR3 sequences, roughly 16% seen once, with roughly 20% in the top ten. The starting material was peripheral blood mononuclear cells (PBMCs), obtained at new diagnosis, from a patient treated with antithyroid drugs. The receptors were gathered from a female donor with Graves disease. CDR3s include the opening cysteine and the closing phenylalanine or tryptophan. Each record gives: D gene, J gene, clone size, V gene, CDR3 protein, CDR3 DNA. The D gene is left open where the match is weak. Part of the rows lack a size; the others show once, few, many or a class for expanded clones.

>NA|TRBJ1-1|many|TRBV11-2
CASSLDRTEAFF
TGTGCCAGCAGCTTAGATCGTACTGAAGCTTTCTTT
>NA|TRBJ2-1|few|TRBV5-6
CASSLQYNEQFF
TGTGCCAGCAGCCTACAGTACAATGAGCAGTTCTTC
>NA|TRBJ1-2|many|TRBV20-1
CSARGLQGPGYTF
TGCAGTGCTAGAGGCCTACAGGGACCTGGCTACACCTTC
>NA|TRBJ1-2|many|TRBV20-1
CSAALGGIDGYTF
TGCAGTGCTGCCCTTGGGGGTATCGATGGCTACACCTTC
>NA|TRBJ2-5|many|TRBV12-3/TRBV12-4
CASSRVGAGETQYF
TGTGCCAGCAGCCGGGTGGGGGCCGGGGAGACCCAGTACTTC
>TRBD1|TRBJ2-3|NA|TRBV13
CASSARTGGLTDTQYF
TGTGCCAGCAGCGCCCGGACAGGGGGCTTAACAGATACGCAGTATTTT
>NA|TRBJ2-3|NA|TRBV18
CASSPASVGGDTQYF
TGTGCCAGCTCACCGGCTAGTGTTGGGGGCGATACGCAGTATTTT
>NA|TRBJ1-4|many|TRBV28
CASSHTGRGDGKLFF
TGTGCCAGCAGTCATACGGGACGGGGGGACGGAAAACTGTTTTTT
>TRBD2|TRBJ2-1|many|TRBV10-2
CATRNLAGVRGANNEQFF
TGCGCCACCCGCAACTTAGCGGGAGTGCGGGGTGCGAACAATGAGCAGTTCTTC
>NA|TRBJ1-5|few|TRBV19
CASSISLQPQHF
TGTGCCAGTAGTATTTCTCTCCAGCCCCAGCATTTT
>NA|TRBJ1-1|NA|TRBV7-2
CASSVKWAGTEAFF
TGTGCCAGCAGCGTCAAGTGGGCAGGGACTGAAGCTTTCTTT
>TRBD2|TRBJ2-1|many|TRBV12-3/TRBV12-4
CASSFSTSGGATEFF
TGTGCCAGCAGTTTCTCTACTAGCGGGGGGGCCACGGAGTTCTTC
>TRBD1|TRBJ2-7|many|TRBV6-2/TRBV6-3
CASSTFGQGARTSSEQYF
TGTGCCAGCAGTACCTTCGGACAGGGGGCTAGAACTAGTTCCGAGCAGTACTTC
>NA|TRBJ1-5|NA|TRBV6-2/TRBV6-3
CASSFPDSQNQPQHF
TGTGCCAGCAGTTTTCCCGACTCTCAGAATCAGCCCCAGCATTTT
>NA|TRBJ1-1|NA|TRBV3-1
CASSQGELLQGNTEAFF
TGTGCCAGCAGCCAAGGGGAGCTATTACAGGGTAACACTGAAGCTTTCTTT
>NA|TRBJ2-1|NA|TRBV7-9
CASSLAWGATNEQFF
TGTGCCAGCAGCTTAGCATGGGGCGCGACAAATGAGCAGTTCTTC
>NA|TRBJ1-5|many|TRBV6-1
CASSWAYSNQPQHF
TGTGCCAGCAGCTGGGCCTATAGCAATCAGCCCCAGCATTTT
>NA|TRBJ1-1|many|TRBV2
CASRLTENTEAFF
TGTGCCAGCAGGCTGACAGAAAACACTGAAGCTTTCTTT
>NA|TRBJ1-5|many|TRBV19
CASSFRVNQPQHF
TGTGCCAGTAGTTTCAGGGTAAACCAGCCCCAGCATTTT
>NA|TRBJ2-5|many|TRBV11-1
CASSRTGHQETQYF
TGTGCCAGCAGCCGGACGGGACACCAAGAGACCCAGTACTTC
>NA|TRBJ2-3|many|TRBV5-6
CASSLLVGPEDGTDTQYF
TGTGCCAGCAGCTTGCTAGTTGGTCCGGAGGACGGCACAGATACGCAGTATTTT
>NA|TRBJ1-4|NA|TRBV28
CASSHRTRGHEKLFF
TGTGCCAGCAGCCATAGGACAAGAGGTCATGAAAAACTGTTTTTT
>NA|TRBJ1-2|NA|TRBV24-1
CATSAREGLSGYTF
TGTGCCACCAGTGCCCGGGAGGGGTTATCTGGCTACACCTTC
>NA|TRBJ1-2|many|TRBV27
CASSFTSYYGYTF
TGTGCCAGCAGTTTCACAAGCTACTATGGCTACACCTTC
>NA|TRBJ1-1|NA|TRBV6-9
CASSYPSGAGNTEAFF
TGTGCCAGCAGTTACCCCTCAGGGGCGGGGAACACTGAAGCTTTCTTT